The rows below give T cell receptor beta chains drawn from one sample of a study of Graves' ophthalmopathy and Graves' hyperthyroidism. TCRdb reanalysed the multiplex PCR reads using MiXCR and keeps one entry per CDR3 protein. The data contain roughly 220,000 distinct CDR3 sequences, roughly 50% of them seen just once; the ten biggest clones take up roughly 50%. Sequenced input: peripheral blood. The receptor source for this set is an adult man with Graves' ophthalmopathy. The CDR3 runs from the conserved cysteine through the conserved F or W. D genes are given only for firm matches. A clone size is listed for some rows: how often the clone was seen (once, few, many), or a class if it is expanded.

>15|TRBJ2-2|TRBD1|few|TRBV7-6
TGTGCCAGCAGCCCCGACAGGGGGCGGGTCGGGGAGCTGTTTTTT
CASSPDRGRVGELFF
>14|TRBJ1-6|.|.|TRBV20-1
TGCAGTGCCACGGACCGATCTGGGGATGCACCCCTCCACTTT
CSATDRSGDAPLHF
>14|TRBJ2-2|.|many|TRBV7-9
TGTGCCAGCAGCCTGGGTGTAGGCACCGGGGAGCTGTTTTTT
CASSLGVGTGELFF
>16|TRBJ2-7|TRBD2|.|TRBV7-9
TGTGCCAGCAGCTCTTCATGGGGGGTGAGAGCGGGGGAGCAGTACTTC
CASSSSWGVRAGEQYF
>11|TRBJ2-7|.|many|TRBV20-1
TGCAGTGTCCCCGGAACCTACGAGCAGTACTTC
CSVPGTYEQYF
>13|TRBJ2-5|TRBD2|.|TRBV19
TGTGCCAGTACCTTTAGCGGGGGGGAGACCCAGTACTTC
CASTFSGGETQYF
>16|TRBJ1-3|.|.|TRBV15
TGTGCCACCAGTCCTGAGGAGTTGTTCTCTGGAAACACCATATATTTT
CATSPEELFSGNTIYF
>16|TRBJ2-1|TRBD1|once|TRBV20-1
TGCAGTGCTAGTCTACGTCAGGGGGCGCGGTACAATGAGCAGTTCTTC
CSASLRQGARYNEQFF
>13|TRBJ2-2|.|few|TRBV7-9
TGTGCCCACCCGGGACGCAACACCGGGGAGCTGTTTTTT
CAHPGRNTGELFF
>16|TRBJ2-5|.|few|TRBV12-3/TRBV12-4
TGTGCCAGCAGTTCAGGCCGGGACATCCGAGGGGAGACCCAGTACTTC
CASSSGRDIRGETQYF
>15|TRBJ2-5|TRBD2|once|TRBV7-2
TGTGCCAGCAGCTCAGAAGCGGGGTCCGGGGAGACCCAGTACTTC
CASSSEAGSGETQYF
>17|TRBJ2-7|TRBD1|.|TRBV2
TGTGCCAGCAGTGAGACAGGGGGGTATATGGAGATGGGGGAGCAGTACTTC
CASSETGGYMEMGEQYF
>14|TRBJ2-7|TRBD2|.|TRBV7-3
TGTGCCAGCAGCTTGGGGACTAGCGGTGACGAGCAGTACTTC
CASSLGTSGDEQYF
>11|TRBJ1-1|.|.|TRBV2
TGTGCCAGCAGGTACTTCTACCCTGCTTTCTTT
CASRYFYPAFF
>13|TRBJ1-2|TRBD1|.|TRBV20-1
TGCAGTGCTGTCCGGACAGGGGGAAGTGGCTACACCTTC
CSAVRTGGSGYTF
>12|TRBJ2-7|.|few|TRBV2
TGTGCCAGCAGTAGCGTTTCCTACGAGCAGTACTTC
CASSSVSYEQYF
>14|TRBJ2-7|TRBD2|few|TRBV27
TGTGCCAGCAGATTAGCGGGGCAGACCTACGAGCAGTACTTC
CASRLAGQTYEQYF
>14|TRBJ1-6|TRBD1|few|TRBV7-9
TGTGCCAGCAGTTTAAGACAGGGTAGCTCACCCCTCCACTTT
CASSLRQGSSPLHF
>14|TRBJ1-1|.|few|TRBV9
TGTGCCAGCAGCGTAGCACAGGGCGGCACTGAAGCTTTCTTT
CASSVAQGGTEAFF
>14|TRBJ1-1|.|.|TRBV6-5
TGTGCCAGCAGTTCGATAAGAGGGGGCACTGAAGCTTTCTTT
CASSSIRGGTEAFF
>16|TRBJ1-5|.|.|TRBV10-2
TGCGCCAGCAGTGAGAGCCTCGACACTAGCAATCAGCCCCAGCATTTT
CASSESLDTSNQPQHF
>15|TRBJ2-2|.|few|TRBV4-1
TGCGCCAGCAGCCAAAGGGCAGGGTTCACCGGGGAGCTGTTTTTT
CASSQRAGFTGELFF
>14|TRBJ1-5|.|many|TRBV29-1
TGCAGCGCCCGCCTGGGGAGTGGCAATCAGCCCCAGCATTTT
CSARLGSGNQPQHF
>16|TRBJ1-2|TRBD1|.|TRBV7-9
TGCGCCAGCAGTCAAGGCCCGGGACAGGACGCCTATGGCTACACCTTC
CASSQGPGQDAYGYTF
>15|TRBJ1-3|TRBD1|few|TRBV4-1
TGCGCCAGCAGCCAAGTGACAGGGAGCCGAAACACCATATATTTT
CASSQVTGSRNTIYF
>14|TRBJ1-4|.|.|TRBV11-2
TGTGCCAGCAGCTTAGATCAAGGAATTGGAAAACTGTTTTTT
CASSLDQGIGKLFF
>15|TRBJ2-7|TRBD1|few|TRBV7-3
TGTGCCAGCAGCCAAGATCGGACAGGGCGATACGAGCAGTACTTC
CASSQDRTGRYEQYF
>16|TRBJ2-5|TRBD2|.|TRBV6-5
TGTGCCAGCAGTTACGCGCTAGCGGGGCACCAAGAGACCCAGTACTTC
CASSYALAGHQETQYF
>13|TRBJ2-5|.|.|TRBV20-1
TGCAGTGCTAGACTGGGACTTGAAGAGACCCAGTACTTC
CSARLGLEETQYF
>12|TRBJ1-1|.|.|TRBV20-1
TGCAGTGCCATATACAGGGACACTGAAGCTTTCTTT
CSAIYRDTEAFF
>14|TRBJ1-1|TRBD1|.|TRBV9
TGTGCCAGCAGCGAAGGGGGCAGGGGCCCTGAAGCTTTCTTT
CASSEGGRGPEAFF
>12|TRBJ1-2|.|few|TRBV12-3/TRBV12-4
TGTGCCAGCAGGGCTCCTAACTATGGCTACACCTTC
CASRAPNYGYTF
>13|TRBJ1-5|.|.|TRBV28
TGTGCCAGCAGGGGCCACAAGGGTCAGCCCCAGCATTTT
CASRGHKGQPQHF
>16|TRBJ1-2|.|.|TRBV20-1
TGCAGTGCTAGAGATCGGCCAGGCGGGATCCGCTATGGCTACACCTTC
CSARDRPGGIRYGYTF
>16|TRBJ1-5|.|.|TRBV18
TGTGCCAGCTCACCATCTCTGATAGGGAACAATCAGCCCCAGCATTTT
CASSPSLIGNNQPQHF
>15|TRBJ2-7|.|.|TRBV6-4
TGTGCCAGCAGTGGGCTCCCGAGGATGTCCAACGAGCAGTACTTC
CASSGLPRMSNEQYF
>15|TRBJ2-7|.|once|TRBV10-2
TGCGCCAGCAGCACCCCCGGGACTTTCTTCTACGAGCAGTACTTC
CASSTPGTFFYEQYF
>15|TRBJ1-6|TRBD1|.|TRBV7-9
TGTGCCAGCAGCTTGCAAGGACAGGGATTATCACCCCTCCACTTT
CASSLQGQGLSPLHF
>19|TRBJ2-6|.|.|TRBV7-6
TGTGCCAGCAGCAACCCGGATAGCTTGTTTAGGGCTGGGGCCAACGTCCCGACTTTC
CASSNPDSLFRAGANVPTF
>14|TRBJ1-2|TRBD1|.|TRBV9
TGTGCCAGCAGTTGGACAGGGGGATTCTATGGCTACACCTTC
CASSWTGGFYGYTF
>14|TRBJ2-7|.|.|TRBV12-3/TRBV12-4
TGTGCCAGCAGCCAGCTACCCGGTGACTACGAGCAGTACTTC
CASSQLPGDYEQYF
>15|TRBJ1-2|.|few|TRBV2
TGTGCCAGCAGTTATCTCCCCCGAGGGGCGGATGGCTACACCTTC
CASSYLPRGADGYTF
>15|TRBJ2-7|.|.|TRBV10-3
TGTGCCATCAGCGTCGGGGGCCCTTCGAGCTACGAGCAGTACTTC
CAISVGGPSSYEQYF
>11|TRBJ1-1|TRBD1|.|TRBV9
TGTGCCAGCAGCGTAGCAGGGGGAGCTTTCTTT
CASSVAGGAFF
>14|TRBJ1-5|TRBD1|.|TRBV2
TGTGCCAGCCGTGACAGGGGAAGCAATCAGCCCCAGCATTTT
CASRDRGSNQPQHF
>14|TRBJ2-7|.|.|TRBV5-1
TGCGCCAGCAGAGTGGAGGGATCCTCCTACGAGCAGTACTTC
CASRVEGSSYEQYF
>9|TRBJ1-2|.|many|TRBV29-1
TGCAGCGTTGACTTAGGCTACACCTTC
CSVDLGYTF
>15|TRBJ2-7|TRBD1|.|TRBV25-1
TGTGCCAGCAGTCCGCCGACAGGGTTTGGGTGGGAGCAGTACTTC
CASSPPTGFGWEQYF
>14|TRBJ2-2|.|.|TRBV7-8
TGTGCCAGCCCACGACGGGGCAACACCGGGGAGCTGTTTTTT
CASPRRGNTGELFF
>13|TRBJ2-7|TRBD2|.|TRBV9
TGTGCCAGCAGCCAGGGACTAGCCTACGAGCAGTACTTC
CASSQGLAYEQYF
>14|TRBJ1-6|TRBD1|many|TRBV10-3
TGTGCCATCAGAGGGACAGACTATAATTCACCCCTCCACTTT
CAIRGTDYNSPLHF
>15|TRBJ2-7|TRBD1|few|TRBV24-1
TGTGCCACCAGTGACCCCAACAGGGGGTCCTACGAGCAGTACTTC
CATSDPNRGSYEQYF
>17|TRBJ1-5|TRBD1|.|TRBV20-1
TGCAGTGCTAGAGATTCGAGAGGACAGGGGCTACGGCAGCCCCAGCATTTT
CSARDSRGQGLRQPQHF
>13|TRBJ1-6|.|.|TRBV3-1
TGTGCCAGCAGCCAAGACAGGGCGGCACCCCTCCACTTT
CASSQDRAAPLHF
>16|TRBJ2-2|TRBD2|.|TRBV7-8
TGTGCCAGCAGCGGGGGACTAGCGGGAAGGACCGGGGAGCTGTTTTTT
CASSGGLAGRTGELFF